The T cell receptor (beta chain) under discussion was sequenced for a study of T-cell reconstitution after alpha-beta-depleted transplantation in children. The CDR3 runs 13 residues. Trimming took 5 bases from V and 1 from J, leaving 8 bases between them. Per germline, CDR1 ENHRY and CDR2 SYGVKD. The TCRbeta library incorporated unique molecular identifiers. TCRdb itself ran the PCR reads through MiXCR, one entry per CDR3 protein. Seen here are around 240,000 distinct CDR3 sequences, approximately 8.9% observed once, and the top ten hold 6.3%. Broader study findings: Surviving recipient T cells and intrathymic progenitors accounted for some patients' high TCRbeta diversity at day 60. About two months after transplant, alpha-beta T cells reportedly came from several hundred expanded graft clones. The main origin of T-cell counts and diversity one year after transplant was newly produced T cells.

This clonotype was seen ten or more times. What it binds is not known. Source: PBMCs, mostly from graft donor cells, taken 180 days after TCRalphabeta/CD19-depleted stem cell transplant. The receptor's source is a male patient aged 5 to 17 who had a stem cell transplant for acute lymphoblastic leukemia, so the T cells may come from the graft donor. The gene calls are TRBV10-3 and TRBJ1-1; D unclear. The CDR3 DNA sequence: TGTGCCATCAGTCGGAATACGAACACTGAAGCTTTCTTT. This encodes CAISRNTNTEAFF.